The present entry profiles one TCR beta chain with its context. Only one count was recorded for this clone. It has no known antigen specificity. Per-base qualities were not stored, and no clone one base away is much larger. The sample originates from a study of blood T cell repertoires in COVID-19 (dated by TCRdb to about 2020). For the study in its entirety: Samples covering the acute and convalescent phases of COVID-19 were provided by collaborators in the United States, Italy and Spain. The material from the prospective study consisted of cDNA or gDNA derived from T cells, B-cell-depleted T cells, or PBMCs. The dataset comprised deeply sampled blood TCRbeta repertoires from subjects exposed to, actively infected with, or recovered from COVID-19. The repertoires were released in a freely available public database intended as a resource for research on the immune response to SARS-CoV-2. Samples came from the ongoing ImmuneRACE study (first 160 participants) plus 1,254 subjects from 6 global collaborators. A de-identified subject ID, COVID-19 status, age in years and sex were almost always included in the sample metadata. HLA class I and class II types, where available, came from metadata supplied by the sample provider rather than from assay-based typing. The study at large found these results: The amount of clinical and demographic metadata varied by source and participant and was provided uncurated.

The collaborating institutions used their own protocols to collect whole blood in K2EDTA tubes. For TCRbeta analysis, collaborators shipped samples in one of three forms: frozen whole blood, isolated PBMCs, or DNA extracted from either of those sample types. TCRbeta CDR3 regions were amplified from genomic DNA using the immunoSEQ Assay, a bias-controlled multiplex PCR. Regarding the original processing steps: Nucleated cell counts per sample were estimated from amplification of reference gene primers within the assay. Sequence reads were collapsed and filtered to measure the absolute abundance of every unique TCRbeta CDR3 rearrangement. Productive Simpson clonality was computed per sample as the square root of Simpson's diversity index over productive rearrangements. As stored in TCRdb, this immuneACCESS dataset retains in-frame rearrangements with V and J assigned. A fraction of the clones does not appear; measured against another copy, unresolved V genes explain less than half of the discrepancy, and the remainder lacks a known reason. For V, J and clone size, that table is used; D and trimming come from the DNA. The sample includes about 250,000 clones, with approximately 90% observed a single time. Clones ranked in the top ten supply around 3% of the sample.

Reading from cysteine to phenylalanine, the CDR3 counts 13 amino acids. The kept DNA is CDR3 alone, 39 bases in frame from the first base. V gives up 0 bases and J gives up 6 bases, and the segment between their germline ends measures 9 bases. The CDR1 and CDR2 encoded by the germline V gene (reference sequence) are GTSNPN and SVGIG. The receptor was derived from a man between 18 and 35 years old with active or convalescent COVID-19. This sequence uses TRBV30 and TRBJ1-5, and possibly TRBD1, on 5 matching bases. Input material: peripheral blood. Read as DNA, the sequence is TGTGCCTGGAGTGTCGGGGGAATTCAGCCCCAGCATTTT. Translation gives CAWSVGGIQPQHF.